This T cell receptor beta chain was recovered during a study of T cells after yellow fever vaccination. The study's findings and limits: Clones that expanded after primary vaccination mostly reappeared after the booster (roughly 95% CD4, around 87% CD8). Some clonotypes, a small share, were shared between CD4 and CD8 compartments. Compared with primary, the secondary response was weaker and peaked at day 5, not 15.

Per the germline V gene, CDR1 is SGHRS and CDR2 is YFSETQ. This CDR3 comprises 15 residues. Trimming took off 2 bases at V and 4 bases at J, with 12 bases between the two ends. As to this clonotype: Antigen unknown.

TCRdb itself ran the 5' RACE reads through MiXCR, one entry per CDR3 protein. The sample has more than 300,000 distinct CDR3 sequences; about 10% are singletons. This TCR derives from a young man who received the YFV17D yellow fever vaccine. Sample: CD4+ T cells sorted from PBMCs, taken 45 days after the yellow fever booster vaccination. The chain combines TRBV5-1 with TRBJ1-4, with D perhaps matching TRBD1 (6 bases). The CDR3 coding sequence is TGCGCCAGCAGCTTACAGGGCACTTATAATGAAAAACTGTTTTTT. Translating gives CASSLQGTYNEKLFF.